This T cell receptor beta chain originates from a study of identical twins. Trimming removed 5 bases from V and 4 bases from J; junction bases left unmatched: 7. This CDR3 is built from 14 residues. Through template switching, a universal primer site was introduced, and the cDNA contained unique molecular identifiers. One entry per CDR3 protein results from TCRdb running MiXCR on the 5' RACE reads. Seen here are approximately 190,000 distinct CDR3 sequences, about 16% observed once, and the top ten hold 40%. Study-level findings and limits: Rather than following the same donors, the conclusions depended on cross-sectional statistical analysis.

This clonotype was found a few times. Antigen specificity is unknown. The same data also contributed to another study, on T cells expressing NK-cell markers. That paper notes: In 6 or 7 donors, dominant NKG2C+ clonotypes were roughly 1.0-8% of CD8+ T cells.

Sequencing was done on a sample of CD8+ T cells sorted from blood. The receptor comes from a woman aged 18-30 years in good health. The rearrangement joins TRBV12-3 or TRBV12-4 to TRBJ1-2; 7 bases agree with TRBD1. CDR3 loop: CASSQRQGSYGYTF. CDR3 bases: TGTGCCAGCAGTCAAAGACAGGGTAGCTATGGCTACACCTTC.